This record looks at one TCR beta chain sequence and its context. Antigen: not known. Trimming removed 1 base at V and 7 bases at J, with 17 bases between. Germline CDR1 is SQVTM and CDR2 is ANQGSEA. The CDR3 is made up of 15 amino acids. The sample comes from a study of spatial heterogeneity in lung cancer. For the study at large: Consistently, beta-chain sequences turned up in larger numbers than alpha-chain sequences did. As counted in raw reads, each unique TCR and UMI combination appeared more than ten times on average. General study points: Blood contained ubiquitous expanded tumor TCRs more at resection than at follow-up.

Every cDNA TCR molecule received its own unique molecular identifier. TCRdb re-called the 5' RACE reads with MiXCR, one entry per CDR3 protein. Of some 83,000 distinct CDR3 sequences in the sample, 15% to 25% were seen once. The time point was: sample taken at primary tumor resection. Unsorted samples of tumor, nontumor lung or frozen PBMC had their whole RNA sequenced. The origin of this receptor is a male donor with early-stage non-small cell lung cancer. The V call is TRBV29-1, the J call TRBJ2-1; possible D gene TRBD2, 6 bases. The material was PBMCs, obtained at surgery. The CDR3 loop reads CSVEGGLGDRNEQFF. Written as DNA, the CDR3 is TGCAGCGTTGAAGGGGGACTGGGGGACCGGAATGAGCAGTTCTTC.